A selection of T cell receptor beta chains follows, all from one sample in a study of T cell responses to AZD1222 COVID-19 vaccine. Assay: immunoSEQ multiplex PCR; the TCRdb copy retains only in-frame clones and omits some. In the table there are 100,000 or so clones, around 90% of which are singletons. Sample: peripheral blood, taken on day 0 of AZD1222 vaccination. Receptor source: an adult in good health. CDR3s include the opening cysteine and the closing phenylalanine or tryptophan. The order of the fields is CDR3 protein, D gene, V gene, J gene. D genes are given only for firm matches.

CASSIETGPVYSNQPQHF	-	TRBV19	TRBJ1-5
CASRQTSGSLNEQFF	TRBD2	TRBV27	TRBJ2-1
CASSLLTQTGRTETQYF	TRBD1	TRBV28	TRBJ2-5
CASSHKLTEGNSPLHF	-	TRBV5-5	TRBJ1-6
CASSYSGRYYEQYF	-	TRBV6-5	TRBJ2-7
CATSRDHLEAFF	-	TRBV15	TRBJ1-1
CASSPTLGLDNEQFF	-	TRBV3-1/TRBV3-2	TRBJ2-1
CASSPRSTGKLFF	-	TRBV18	TRBJ1-4
CASSLSPGLNSPLHF	-	TRBV7-3	TRBJ1-6
CASSPRVWGTDTQYF	-	TRBV4-1	TRBJ2-3
CASSPGGTDTQYF	-	TRBV9	TRBJ2-3
CASGPLVASETQYF	-	TRBV27	TRBJ2-5
CAWSKQGHQPQHF	-	TRBV30	TRBJ1-5
CAWSMGQGDTGELFF	TRBD1	TRBV30	TRBJ2-2
CASSFSMDGNQPQHF	-	TRBV6-5	TRBJ1-5
CASSQDLAGRDEQFF	-	TRBV3-1/TRBV3-2	TRBJ2-1
CASSQTIRDRPTYEQYF	TRBD1	TRBV3-1/TRBV3-2	TRBJ2-7
CASSQEPAGFHGYTF	-	TRBV4-1	TRBJ1-2
CASSPGTGGEKLFF	TRBD1	TRBV3-1/TRBV3-2	TRBJ1-4
CASSQTQGAEQYF	TRBD1	TRBV10-2	TRBJ2-7
CATREGSGELFF	TRBD2	TRBV4-1	TRBJ2-2
CSASGGPTEAFF	-	TRBV20-1	TRBJ1-1
CASTQTGGTDTQYF	TRBD1	TRBV27	TRBJ2-3
CASSPQGGEFYEAFF	TRBD1	TRBV11-2	TRBJ1-1
CAWSIGGARGEKLFF	-	TRBV30	TRBJ1-4
CASSSRQLNTEAFF	-	TRBV5-1	TRBJ1-1
CATSRPRIRGSGTEAFF	-	TRBV15	TRBJ1-1
CASSIEGGRPYEQYF	-	TRBV27	TRBJ2-7
CASSYSSPNTEAFF	-	TRBV6-2/TRBV6-3	TRBJ1-1
CASSKEPPMRDPNTEAFF	-	TRBV21-1	TRBJ1-1
CASSLTSLPTSNEQFF	-	TRBV5-1	TRBJ2-1
CASSLGPSWFF	-	TRBV7-9	TRBJ2-1